Sequencing of this T cell receptor (beta chain) was carried out in a study of graft-versus-host responses after intestinal transplantation. For the study at large: All recipients were given anti-thymocyte globulin induction, and tacrolimus and steroids were then administered for 2 to 4 years.

The trim removed 9 bases at V and 9 bases at J, leaving 4 bases unmatched. The germline V gene encodes CDR1 WSHSY and CDR2 SAAADI. The CDR3 sequence is 11 residues long. Overall study findings and caveats: The presence of high graft-versus-host to host-versus-graft clonal ratios in allografts characterized patients with graft-donor T cell macrochimerism. Declines in HvG clones occurring early post-transplant were associated with peak circulating GvH clone levels. There were GvH clones found in recipient marrow, and some of them appeared first in ileum or blood.

Turning to this clone: What it binds is unknown.

Some clones are missing from TCRdb's copy, which holds only in-frame ones; the method was immunoSEQ multiplex PCR. The repertoire consists of tens of thousands of clones, with almost 90% occurring once and the leading ten covering less than 5%. The V call is TRBV10-2, the J call TRBJ2-1; 8 bases fit TRBD2. This receptor was obtained from a human donor who was the organ donor for an intestinal transplant. Sequenced material: unstimulated CD8+ T cells sorted from spleen or lymph node cells, taken before transplant. The CDR3 is CASELAAEQFF. In DNA form, the CDR3 reads TGCGCCAGTGAACTAGCGGCTGAGCAGTTCTTC.